This TCR beta chain was documented in a study of cytomegalovirus exposure and HLA in healthy donors. The CDR3 loop spans 13 amino acids. Germline V gene lookup returns CDR1 SGHKS and CDR2 YYEKEE (reference sequence). V lost 5 bases and J 5 bases, leaving 11 bases between the germline ends. The primer mix had 60 Vbeta and 13 Jbeta primers. The repertoire was sequenced with immunoSEQ multiplex PCR; TCRdb's copy has only in-frame clones and lacks some. The sample lists roughly 120,000 clones, 15% occurring once. This clone was counted only a few times. The chain links TRBV5-5 to TRBJ2-1; D gene unclear. The source material was PBMCs. This receptor was obtained from a young woman in good health and CMV-seronegative. The CDR3 protein is CASSSTQHNEQFF. The CDR3 DNA reads as TGTGCCAGCAGTTCTACCCAACACAATGAGCAGTTCTTC. Full variable domain (missing parts from reference TRBV5-5 and TRBJ2-1): DAGVTQSPTHLIKTRGQQVTLRCSPISGHKSVSWYQQVLGQGPQFIFQYYEKEERGRGNFPDRFSARQFPNYSSELNVNALLLGDSALYLCASSSTQHNEQFFGPGTRLTVL.